The TCR beta chain under discussion was sequenced for a study of T cells expressing NK-cell markers (dated by TCRdb to between 2020 and 2021). With respect to the entire study: In sorted CD3+CD56+NKG2C+, CD3+CD56+NKG2C- and CD3+CD56-NKG2C+ T-cell subsets from eight donors, TCR beta-chain repertoires were profiled. Among the eight sequenced donors, seven were HCMV-seropositive and one was HCMV-seronegative. The eight sequenced donors were randomly selected healthy volunteers, three men and five women. Sequencing of the libraries produced 2 x 150 bp reads on Illumina HiSeq 2000/2500, MiSeq or NextSeq. Broader findings and caveats from the paper: Whether the expanded NKG2C-expressing T cell clones were specific for HCMV antigens was left unclear. In six donors, the dominant CD3+CD56+NKG2C+ clonotypes ranked among the top 10 CD8+ clonotypes, making up roughly 1.0-7.0% of CD8+ T cells. Those dominant clonotypes were again the most abundant among CD3+CD56-NKG2C+ cells in a handful of donors, at roughly 28.3-60.1%.

As concerns this clonotype: Its antigen is currently not known.

HCMV-specific IgG was detected in serum with a commercial ELISA kit to determine HCMV serostatus. Peripheral blood mononuclear cells were isolated from blood by Ficoll density gradient centrifugation. These reads were obtained on an Illumina HiSeq 2000. 5'RACE template switching, by which a universal primer site and unique molecular identifiers were added, was used to make TCR beta cDNA libraries. cDNA synthesis was primed from the TCR beta constant segment, followed by two successive PCR amplification steps. The source study handled its data this way. MIGEC was used to demultiplex reads and group reads by UMI, and MiTCR was used to assemble and quantify clonotypes. Only TCR cDNA sequences supported by at least two reads were kept to exclude erroneous sequences. The tcR package was used for downstream repertoire analysis, and clonotypes were matched across fractions by CDR3 nucleotide sequence plus V segment. Antigen specificity was annotated against VDJdb with VDJmatch, allowing one amino acid substitution in CDR3. Following TCRdb reprocessing, every CDR3 protein sequence forms one entry, and DNA is not provided. The V and J calls and clone size come from TCRdb's table, not from the authors' own analysis. The record for this sample contains some 410,000 distinct CDR3 sequences. Of the sample, 7.3% falls within the top ten clones.

The clonotype was recovered from a woman aged 18-69 years in good health. The sample was blood T cells: a sorted CD56 or NKG2C T cell subset, CD4+ or CD8+ T cells, or bulk PBMC T cells (not recorded which).

The CDR3 in this case is CASTLERPARNYGYTF. The rearranged segments are TRBV7-2 and TRBJ1-2. The germline V gene yields SGHTA for CDR1 and FQGNSA for CDR2. Inclusive of the bounding cysteine and phenylalanine, the CDR3 is 16 residues long. No DNA is given.